Each of the 23 T cell receptor beta chains below was sequenced from the same sample in a study of T cell responses to AZD1222 COVID-19 vaccine. Clones were read by immunoSEQ multiplex PCR, and TCRdb kept only the in-frame ones, dropping some. The repertoire holds 120,000 to 150,000 clones, with around 90% as singletons. Here the sequenced sample was peripheral blood, taken 28 days after the second dose of the MenACWY control vaccine. The receptors here all came from an adult who received the MenACWY meningococcal vaccine as a control.

The chain combines TRBV6-1 with TRBJ1-2; D remains ambiguous. V shed 2 bases and J shed 5 bases, with 12 bases lying between them. There are 14 residues in the CDR3. The germline gives CDR1 MNHNS, CDR2 SASEGT. The CDR3 DNA reads as TGTGCCAGCAGTGAAAACCCAGAAGAGTATGGCTACACCTTC. This gives the protein CASSENPEEYGYTF.

This clone was seen a single time. The chain has TRBV24-1 and TRBJ2-7; no clear D gene. Trimming shortened V by 8 bases and J by 1 base, and 14 bases separated the two germline ends. Germline CDR1 reads KGHDR; CDR2 reads SFDVKD. The CDR3 runs 14 residues. CDR3 sequence: CATILTWASYEQYF. The CDR3, as DNA: TGTGCCACCATACTTACTTGGGCTTCCTACGAGCAGTACTTC.

The chain joins TRBV3-1 (or the pseudogene TRBV3-2) to TRBJ2-7, with D possibly being TRBD1 or TRBD2 (5 bases each). Germline V CDR1 and CDR2: LGHDT, YNNKEL (reference sequence). V was pared by 4 bases and J by 7 bases, with 11 bases between. CDR3 size: 12 residues. CDR3 protein: CASSLTWGEQYF. CDR3 DNA sequence: TGTGCCAGCAGCCTAACGTGGGGGGAGCAGTACTTC.

The chain combines TRBV6-5 with TRBJ1-6, with D perhaps TRBD1 (6 bases). V shed 1 base and J shed 9 bases, with 13 bases lying between them. CDR3 length: 15 amino acids. Germline V gene sequence: CDR1 MNHEY, CDR2 SVGAGI. CDR3 in amino acids: CASSYLDRTTSPLHF. In nucleotides, the CDR3 is TGTGCCAGCAGTTACTTAGACAGGACTACTTCACCCCTCCACTTT.

The chain carries TRBV4-3 and TRBJ2-5; possibly TRBD1 or TRBD2 for D (6 bases each). CDR1 and CDR2 (germline): LGHNA, YSLEER. The CDR3 loop spans 17 amino acids. V was shortened by 1 base and J by 5 bases, with 20 bases between the two germline ends. CDR3 loop: CASSQGLRRGEWETQYF. Here the CDR3 DNA reads TGCGCCAGCAGCCAAGGGTTAAGGAGGGGGGAGTGGGAGACCCAGTACTTC.

The gene calls are TRBV19 and TRBJ2-7; D call uncertain. Germline assignment: CDR1 LNHDA and CDR2 SQIVND (reference sequence). The CDR3 is made up of 13 amino acids. The V and J ends lost 3 bases and 7 bases respectively, with 13 bases between them. CDR3 bases: TGTGCCAGTAGTATTCGGCCAGGTGGAGAGCAGTACTTC. It translates to CASSIRPGGEQYF.

In DNA form, the CDR3 reads TGTGCCAGCAGCCAAGATCTCTACGTTCTGGGCACCGGGGAGCTGTTTTTT. It encodes CASSQDLYVLGTGELFF. The chain joins TRBV3-1 (or the pseudogene TRBV3-2) to TRBJ2-2; no reliable D call. V was clipped by 0 bases and J by 4 bases, with 15 bases between them. There are 17 residues in the CDR3. Per the germline V gene, CDR1 is LGHDT and CDR2 is YNNKEL (reference sequence).

The gene calls are TRBV18 and TRBJ2-7; D is undetermined. CDR3 size: 13 residues. CDR1 is KGHSH and CDR2 is LQKENI in the germline V gene. The V end was cut by 2 bases, the J end by 6 bases, with 11 bases between. The CDR3 region is CASSPVSSSEQYF. CDR3 nucleotides: TGTGCCAGCTCACCAGTGTCCTCTTCCGAGCAGTACTTC.

The chain joins TRBV27 to TRBJ1-1, with 10 bases matching TRBD1. The CDR3 consists of 14 residues. V dropped 6 bases and J dropped 4; count of bases not matched to a gene: 5. The V gene's germline CDR1 is MNHEY and CDR2 SMNVEV (reference sequence). Here the CDR3 reads CASSKGQGSTEAFF. CDR3 DNA sequence: TGTGCCAGCAGCAAGGGACAGGGGTCCACTGAAGCTTTCTTT.

This clone was seen only a few times. The chain joins TRBV4-1 to TRBJ1-5; D not resolved. This CDR3 comprises 18 residues. The V end was cut by 1 base, the J end by 6 bases, with 22 bases between. CDR1 and CDR2 (germline): MGHRA, YSYEKL. The DNA of the CDR3 is TGCGCCAGCAGCCAAGGCGGGATTCCGGGGAAGAGGATTCAGCCCCAGCATTTT. This encodes CASSQGGIPGKRIQPQHF.

This chain uses TRBV9 with TRBJ1-4; the D gene is possibly TRBD1 (6 bases). The germline V gene has CDR1 SGDLS and CDR2 YYNGEE. Trimming shortened V by 4 bases and J by 1 base, and 11 bases separated the two germline ends. The CDR3 is 15 amino acids. The CDR3 reads CASSHSGQTNEKLFF. The CDR3 DNA reads TGTGCCAGCAGCCACTCGGGACAAACTAATGAAAAACTGTTTTTT.

The gene calls are TRBV5-1 and TRBJ2-1; D is perhaps TRBD1 or TRBD2 (5 bases each). The V gene lost 2 bases and the J gene lost 2 bases, with 14 bases spanning the gap. This CDR3 is 16 amino acids long. The germline gives CDR1 SGHRS, CDR2 YFSETQ. The CDR3 here is CASSLGRDPAYNEQFF. CDR3 bases: TGCGCCAGCAGCTTAGGCCGGGACCCCGCCTACAATGAGCAGTTCTTC.

The chain recombines TRBV27 with TRBJ2-1; the D gene is possibly TRBD2 (7 bases). The V gene's germline CDR1 is MNHEY and CDR2 SMNVEV (reference sequence). This CDR3 contains 15 residues. V dropped 7 bases and J dropped 3 bases, with 16 bases sitting between them. DNA for the CDR3: TGTGCCAGCATATCACCGGGGGGCTTCTACAATGAGCAGTTCTTC. Translating gives CASISPGGFYNEQFF.

The V gene is TRBV7-2, the J gene TRBJ2-7, with 8 bases that match TRBD2. Looked up from germline, CDR1 is SGHTA and CDR2 is FQGNSA. J lost 3 bases, V lost 2 bases, and 3 bases had no gene match. The CDR3 loop spans 14 amino acids. The CDR3 sequence is CASSLQRGFYEQYF. CDR3 in DNA: TGTGCCAGCAGCTTACAGCGGGGGTTCTACGAGCAGTACTTC.

The chain employs TRBV24-1 and TRBJ1-1, with D possibly TRBD1 on 5 matching bases. CDR3 length: 12 amino acids. V was shortened by 10 bases and J by 3 bases, with 11 bases between the two germline ends. Looked up from germline, CDR1 is KGHDR and CDR2 is SFDVKD. CDR3 sequence: CATAGSHTEAFF. In DNA form, the CDR3 reads TGTGCCACAGCAGGGAGTCACACTGAAGCTTTCTTT.

V gene TRBV9 combines with J gene TRBJ1-6; 7 bases map to TRBD1. The trim removed 3 bases at V and 7 bases at J, leaving 13 bases unmatched. The germline V gene encodes CDR1 SGDLS and CDR2 YYNGEE. The CDR3 totals 17 residues. The CDR3 loop reads CASSARLRTGVNSPLHF. The CDR3, as DNA: TGTGCCAGCAGCGCGCGACTAAGGACAGGAGTGAATTCACCCCTCCACTTT.

This chain connects TRBV11-1 to TRBJ2-7, with TRBD1 as a possible D gene (6 bases). CDR3 length equals 15 residues. V shed 2 bases and J shed 2 bases, with 13 bases lying between them. CDR1 is SGHAT, CDR2 FQDESV, per germline (reference sequence). The CDR3 nucleotides read TGTGCCAGCAGCTTAATGACAGGACCCACCTACGAGCAGTACTTC. Protein sequence: CASSLMTGPTYEQYF.

On this clone itself: The junction and the germline gene differ at one end; a read error may be behind it. The V and J genes are TRBV7-7 and TRBJ2-3; D not certain. In germline, CDR1 is SSHAT, CDR2 FNYEAQ (reference sequence). The length of the CDR3 is 14 residues. The DNA of the CDR3 is TGTGCTAGCAGCTTAGGGCACCACACAGATACGCAGTATTTT. It specifies CASSLGHHTDTQYF.

J is TRBJ2-3 and V is TRBV6-1; D might be TRBD1 (5 bases). The CDR3 has 19 residues. Trimming took 2 bases from V and 1 from J, leaving 22 bases between them. Germline V gene sequence: CDR1 MNHNS, CDR2 SASEGT. The CDR3 region has the DNA TGTGCCAGCAGTGAAAAAGAGTTCAGGGCCTGGCCCGGCACAGATACGCAGTATTTT. Encoded protein: CASSEKEFRAWPGTDTQYF.

This clone was seen only a few times. The gene calls are TRBV3-1 (or the pseudogene TRBV3-2) and TRBJ2-5; 14 bases map to TRBD2. V lost 2 bases and J lost 5; bases outside the gene matches: 1. Per germline, CDR1 LGHDT and CDR2 YNNKEL (reference sequence). CDR3 length equals 15 residues. The CDR3 DNA reads TGTGCCAGCAGCCAATGGACTAGCGGGAGGGAGACCCAGTACTTC. Translating gives CASSQWTSGRETQYF.

As DNA, the CDR3 is TGTGCCAGCAGTTCTACGGCAAGGGGGGGAACCTACGAGCAGTACTTC. It is translated as CASSSTARGGTYEQYF. The chain combines TRBV27 with TRBJ2-7; maybe TRBD2 (7 bases). Deletions cut 4 bases from V and 2 bases from J, with 18 bases between. There are 16 residues in the CDR3. Germline V gives CDR1 MNHEY, CDR2 SMNVEV (reference sequence).

V usage is TRBV6-2 or TRBV6-3 and J usage is TRBJ2-3; weak D call: TRBD2 (6 bases). This CDR3 has 14 residues. The germline V gene encodes CDR1 MNHEY and CDR2 SVGEGT. V lost 6 bases, J lost 2 bases, and 12 bases lay in between. The CDR3 DNA sequence: TGTGCCAGCAGCGGCGGGGCCTCCACAGATACGCAGTATTTT. This gives the protein CASSGGASTDTQYF.

The V call is TRBV7-8, the J call TRBJ2-3, with unresolved D. V gave up 1 base and J gave up 0 bases, with 11 bases separating them. The CDR3 extends over 16 amino acids. Germline CDR1 reads SGHVS; CDR2 reads FQNEAQ. CDR3 sequence: CASSLVELSSTDTQYF. The CDR3 DNA reads TGTGCCAGCAGCTTAGTAGAGTTGTCGAGCACAGATACGCAGTATTTT.